Each of the 2 T cell receptor beta chains below was sequenced from the same sample in a study of cytomegalovirus exposure and HLA in healthy donors. Assay: immunoSEQ multiplex PCR; the TCRdb copy retains only in-frame clones and omits some. Here the sample spans 250,000 or so clones, 90% being singletons. The sequenced material came from PBMCs. All receptors come from a woman aged 18 to 35 in good health and CMV-seronegative.

This chain joins TRBV28 and TRBJ2-7, with D uncertain. The CDR3 covers 12 residues. Germline CDR1 and CDR2: MDHEN and SYDVKM. The V end lost 4 bases, the J end lost 5 bases, and 9 bases lay between the germline ends. The CDR3 region is CASSSLNNEQYF. In DNA form, the CDR3 reads TGTGCCAGCAGTTCCTTAAATAACGAGCAGTACTTC.

The chain has TRBV5-6 and TRBJ2-2; no definite D call. Germline V gives CDR1 SGHDT, CDR2 YYEEEE. Between the trimmed V and J ends, which lost 3 bases and 0 bases, there was a span of 9 bases. The CDR3 extends over 15 amino acids. CDR3 in DNA: TGTGCCAGCAGCTCGCGCTTATCGAACACCGGGGAGCTGTTTTTT. Residues: CASSSRLSNTGELFF.